The rows below give T cell receptor beta chains drawn from one sample of a study of response to subunit inactivated influenza vaccine. One entry per CDR3 protein, called by TCRdb with MiXCR from the RT-PCR reads. The sample includes 630,000 or so distinct CDR3 sequences, approximately 15% of them seen just once. The sequencing here drew on PBMCs from blood, taken roughly 12 days after vaccination. All receptors come from a man aged 50 to 60 who received an inactivated influenza vaccine. The CDR3 runs from the conserved cysteine through the conserved F or W. The D gene is left open where the match is weak. Rows give clone size only sometimes, using once, few, many, or a class for an expanded clone.

>TRBV7-3|NA|TRBJ2-2|once
TGTGCCGGCAGCTCCCTACCGTGGGGCCCGAACACCGGGGAGCTGTTTTTT
CAGSSLPWGPNTGELFF
>TRBV3-1|TRBD1|TRBJ2-6|NA
TGTGCCGGACAATCGGGACAGGGAATAACGAATGGGGCCAACGTCCTGACTTTC
CAGQSGQGITNGANVLTF
>TRBV4-1|TRBD2|TRBJ2-1|few
TGCGCCAGCAGCCCTGGACTAGCGCTGAGCTCCTACAATGAGCAGTTCTTC
CASSPGLALSSYNEQFF
>TRBV24-1|TRBD2|TRBJ2-1|NA
TGTGCCACCAGTGATTCCCTAGCGGGGTACAATGAGCAGTTCTTC
CATSDSLAGYNEQFF
>TRBV6-5|NA|TRBJ2-3|NA
TGTGCCAGCAGTTCCTCGACTACTACAGATACGCAGTATTTT
CASSSSTTTDTQYF
>TRBV11-1|TRBD2|TRBJ2-1|few
TGTGCCAGCAGCTTAGCGAGGCTAGCGGGAGGCCACGGGGATGAGCAGTTCTTC
CASSLARLAGGHGDEQFF
>TRBV10-3|NA|TRBJ2-5|NA
TGTGCCATCAGCAGCCGGGACGTTTCGGAGACCCAGTACTTC
CAISSRDVSETQYF
>TRBV11-2|TRBD1|TRBJ1-6|NA
TGTGCCAGCAGCCCCGACAGGGTCTCCTATAATTCACCCCTCCACTTT
CASSPDRVSYNSPLHF
>TRBV6-2/TRBV6-3|NA|TRBJ2-5|few
TGTGCCAGCAGTTACCTCTCTGAGACCCAGTACTTC
CASSYLSETQYF
>TRBV6-1|NA|TRBJ2-1|few
TGTGCCAGCATGAAGTCGATAGCGTATGAGCAGTTCTTC
CASMKSIAYEQFF
>TRBV11-2|NA|TRBJ1-1|NA
TGTGCCAGCAGCTTAAACGCTTTTTCCAGTACCCTCAACACTGAAGCTTTCTTT
CASSLNAFSSTLNTEAFF
>TRBV5-1|TRBD1|TRBJ2-3|few
TGCGCCAGCAGCTTGGCGGAACAGGGGTCAGATACGCAGTATTTT
CASSLAEQGSDTQYF
>TRBV6-1|NA|TRBJ1-1|few
TGTGCCAGCAGGCGAAACATGGGGGGCACTGAAGCTTTCTTT
CASRRNMGGTEAFF
>TRBV3-1|NA|TRBJ2-7|NA
TGTGCCAGCAGCCAGTGGGGGGCAGGGGAGTACGAGCAGTACTTC
CASSQWGAGEYEQYF
>TRBV9|TRBD2|TRBJ2-4|few
TGTGCCAGCAGCGGACGACTAGCGGGAGACATTCAGTACTTC
CASSGRLAGDIQYF
>TRBV30|NA|TRBJ1-1|few
TGTGCCTGGACCTGGAGGGAGATCACTGAAGCTTTCTTT
CAWTWREITEAFF
>TRBV12-3/TRBV12-4|NA|TRBJ1-5|few
TGTGCCAGCAGTTTGTCCGAGACACTCAATCAGCCCCAGCATTTT
CASSLSETLNQPQHF
>TRBV12-3/TRBV12-4|TRBD1|TRBJ2-7|NA
TGTGCCAGCAACACAGGGGGCCCCTCCTACGAGCAGTACTTC
CASNTGGPSYEQYF
>TRBV20-1|NA|TRBJ2-7|NA
TGCAGTGCTAGAGATGGGCAGCTCGGGCAGTACTTC
CSARDGQLGQYF
>TRBV11-2|NA|TRBJ2-5|NA
TGTGCCAGCACGATTGGGGCGGGACAAGAGACCCAGTACTTC
CASTIGAGQETQYF
>TRBV15|NA|TRBJ2-2|NA
TGTGCCACCAGCAGAGGAGGGGCCACCGGGGAGCTGTTTTTT
CATSRGGATGELFF
>TRBV11-2|NA|TRBJ1-2|many
TGTGCCAGCAGCTTAGATACAGGCGGCTACACCTTC
CASSLDTGGYTF
>TRBV12-3/TRBV12-4|NA|TRBJ1-3|NA
TGTGCCAGCAGTTTAGTGGGGGTTTTTGGAAACACCATATATTTT
CASSLVGVFGNTIYF
>TRBV30|NA|TRBJ2-2|NA
TGTGCCTGGGGCCGGGCGGCAGGGAACACCGGGGAGCTGTTTTTT
CAWGRAAGNTGELFF
>TRBV28|TRBD1|TRBJ2-2|NA
TGTGCCAGCAGACGAGAGACAGGGTTGAACACCGGGGAGCTGTTTTTT
CASRRETGLNTGELFF
>TRBV7-6|NA|TRBJ2-7|once
TGTGCCAGCAGCTTAGGAGAACTAGTAGGCCTGTACGAGCAGTACTTC
CASSLGELVGLYEQYF
>TRBV5-1|TRBD2|TRBJ2-3|NA
TGCGCCAGCAGCTTGGAGGCTAGCGGGTTGTCGCAGTATTTT
CASSLEASGLSQYF
>TRBV20-1|NA|TRBJ1-6|few
TGCAGTGCTAGTTCTCAGCCAATGTCACCCCTCCACTTT
CSASSQPMSPLHF